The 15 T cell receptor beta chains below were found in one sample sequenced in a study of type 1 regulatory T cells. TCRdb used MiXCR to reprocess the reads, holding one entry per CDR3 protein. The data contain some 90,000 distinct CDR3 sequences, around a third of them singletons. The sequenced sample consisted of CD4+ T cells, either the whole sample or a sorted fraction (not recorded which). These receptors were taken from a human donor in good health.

CDR3 loop: CASSTRTGTDTQYF. The CDR3 coding sequence is TGCGCCAGCAGCACCAGGACAGGGACAGATACGCAGTATTTT. The rearrangement links TRBV5-1 to TRBJ2-3; 8 bases are shared with TRBD1. CDR1 and CDR2 from the germline V gene are SGHRS and YFSETQ. V dropped 4 bases and J dropped 3; count of bases not matched to a gene: 4. The CDR3 sequence is 14 residues long. The full variable domain, in which reference TRBV5-1 and TRBJ2-3 provide the parts outside the CDR3, is KAGVTQTPRYLIKTRGQQVTLSCSPISGHRSVSWYQQTPGQGLQFLFEYFSETQRNKGNFPGRFSGRQFSNSRSEMNVSTLELGDSALYLCASSTRTGTDTQYFGPGTRLTVL.

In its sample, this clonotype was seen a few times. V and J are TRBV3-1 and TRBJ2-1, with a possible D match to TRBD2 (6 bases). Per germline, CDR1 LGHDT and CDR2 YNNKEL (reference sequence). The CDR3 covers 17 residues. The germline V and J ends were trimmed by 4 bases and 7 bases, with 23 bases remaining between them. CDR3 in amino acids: CASSLRGRIATGNEQFF. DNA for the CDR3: TGTGCCAGCAGCCTTCGGGGGAGGATAGCAACGGGGAATGAGCAGTTCTTC.

The DNA for the CDR3 is TGTGCCAGCAGCTCTAGCGGGATACAGTTCTTC. It codes for CASSSSGIQFF. V is TRBV7-2 and J is TRBJ2-1, with 9 positions matching TRBD2. The germline V gene encodes CDR1 SGHTA and CDR2 FQGNSA. The CDR3 sequence is 11 residues long. J was trimmed by 13 bases and V by 4 bases; bases with no gene match: 2.

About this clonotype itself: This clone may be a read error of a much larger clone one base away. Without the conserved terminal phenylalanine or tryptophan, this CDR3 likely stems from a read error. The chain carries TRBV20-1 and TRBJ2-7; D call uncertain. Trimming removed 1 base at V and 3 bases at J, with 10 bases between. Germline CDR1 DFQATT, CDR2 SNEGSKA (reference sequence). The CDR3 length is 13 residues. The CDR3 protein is CSARVPVRYEQYS. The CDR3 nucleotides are TGCAGTGCTAGAGTCCCGGTTCGCTACGAGCAGTACTCC.

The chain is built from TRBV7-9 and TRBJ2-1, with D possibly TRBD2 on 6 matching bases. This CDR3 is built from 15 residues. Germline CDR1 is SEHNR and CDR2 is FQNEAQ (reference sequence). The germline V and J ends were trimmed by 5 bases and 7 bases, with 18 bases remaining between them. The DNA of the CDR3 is TGTGCCAGCAGCCCGTGGGGGGAGCGAGAGAATGAGCAGTTCTTC. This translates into CASSPWGERENEQFF.

Here the CDR3 reads CSLGGGLAGAGELFF. CDR3 in DNA: TGCAGCCTCGGGGGCGGACTAGCGGGAGCCGGGGAGCTGTTTTTT. The chain couples TRBV20-1 to TRBJ2-2; TRBD2 matches at 13 bases. CDR1 is DFQATT, CDR2 SNEGSKA, per germline (reference sequence). CDR3 length equals 15 residues.

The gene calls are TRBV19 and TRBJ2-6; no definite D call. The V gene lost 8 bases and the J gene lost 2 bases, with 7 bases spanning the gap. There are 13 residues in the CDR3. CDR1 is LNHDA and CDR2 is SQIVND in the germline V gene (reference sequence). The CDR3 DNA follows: TGTGCCAGTTTCCGGCCTGGGGCCAACGTCCTGACTTTC. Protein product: CASFRPGANVLTF.

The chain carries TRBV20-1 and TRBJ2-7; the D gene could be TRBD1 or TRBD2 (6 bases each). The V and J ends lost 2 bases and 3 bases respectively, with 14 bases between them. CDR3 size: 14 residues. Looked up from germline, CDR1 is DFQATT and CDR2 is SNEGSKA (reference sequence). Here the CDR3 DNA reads TGCAGTGCTAGAACTAGGCGGGACAACTACGAGCAGTACTTC. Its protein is CSARTRRDNYEQYF.

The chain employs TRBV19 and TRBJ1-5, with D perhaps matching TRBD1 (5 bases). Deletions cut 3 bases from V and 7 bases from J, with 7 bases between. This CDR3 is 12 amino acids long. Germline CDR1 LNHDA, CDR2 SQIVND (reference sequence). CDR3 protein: CASSIQGQPQHF. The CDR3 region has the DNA TGTGCCAGTAGTATTCAGGGACAGCCCCAGCATTTT.

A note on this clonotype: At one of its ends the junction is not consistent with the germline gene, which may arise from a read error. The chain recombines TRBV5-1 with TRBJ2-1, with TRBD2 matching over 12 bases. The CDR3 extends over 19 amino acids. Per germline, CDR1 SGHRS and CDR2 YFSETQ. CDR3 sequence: CASSLEGLAGPGRYNEQFF. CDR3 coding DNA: TGCGCCAGCAGTTTGGAAGGACTAGCGGGACCCGGACGATACAATGAGCAGTTCTTC. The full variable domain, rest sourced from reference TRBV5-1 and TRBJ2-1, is KAGVTQTPRYLIKTRGQQVTLSCSPISGHRSVSWYQQTPGQGLQFLFEYFSETQRNKGNFPGRFSGRQFSNSRSEMNVSTLELGDSALYLCASSLEGLAGPGRYNEQFFGPGTRLTVL.

In DNA, the CDR3 is TGCAGTGCTAGAGATTCCGGACTAGTCGGCTACGAGCAGTACTTC. Its translation: CSARDSGLVGYEQYF. The rearrangement links TRBV20-1 to TRBJ2-7, with 7 bases identical to TRBD2. The germline V gene encodes CDR1 DFQATT and CDR2 SNEGSKA (reference sequence). V shed 0 bases, J shed 3 bases, and the junction held 8 bases outside the gene matches. The CDR3 extends over 15 amino acids.

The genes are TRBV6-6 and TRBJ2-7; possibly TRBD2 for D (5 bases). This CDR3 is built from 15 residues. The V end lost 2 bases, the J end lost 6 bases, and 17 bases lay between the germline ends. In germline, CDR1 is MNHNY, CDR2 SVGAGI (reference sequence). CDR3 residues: CASSYAAVEGTEQYF. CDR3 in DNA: TGTGCCAGCAGTTACGCCGCCGTAGAGGGAACCGAGCAGTACTTC.

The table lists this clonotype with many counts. The CDR3 loop is CSASGGWETQYF. The CDR3 DNA follows: TGCAGTGCTAGCGGGGGCTGGGAGACCCAGTACTTC. This rearrangement joins TRBV20-1 to TRBJ2-5; D is tentatively TRBD1 or TRBD2 (6 bases each). The CDR3 has 12 residues. Germline CDR1 and CDR2: DFQATT and SNEGSKA (reference sequence). Deletions cut 3 bases from V and 5 bases from J, with 10 bases between.

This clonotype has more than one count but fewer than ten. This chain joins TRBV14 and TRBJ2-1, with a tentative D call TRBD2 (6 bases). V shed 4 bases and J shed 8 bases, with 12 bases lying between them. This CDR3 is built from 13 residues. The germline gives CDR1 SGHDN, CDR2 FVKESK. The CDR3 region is CASSLKGGDEQFF. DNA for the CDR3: TGTGCCAGCAGCCTAAAGGGCGGGGATGAGCAGTTCTTC.

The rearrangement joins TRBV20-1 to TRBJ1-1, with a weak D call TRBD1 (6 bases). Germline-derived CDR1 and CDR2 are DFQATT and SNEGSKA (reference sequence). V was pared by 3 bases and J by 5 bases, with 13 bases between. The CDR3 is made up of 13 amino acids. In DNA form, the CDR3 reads TGCAGTGCTAGGGGGGGCGGAATTACTGAAGCTTTCTTT. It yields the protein CSARGGGITEAFF.